The TCR beta chain under discussion was sequenced for a study of high-grade serous ovarian cancer treatment subgroups. Clones were read by immunoSEQ multiplex PCR, and TCRdb kept only the in-frame ones, dropping some. The sample lists about 40,000 clones, approximately 80% occurring once. Trimming cost V 4 bases and J 5 bases; bases outside gene matches: 10. There are 16 residues in the CDR3. Germline V gene sequence: CDR1 SGDLS, CDR2 YYNGEE. Tumor tissue was taken before any definitive surgery or chemotherapy was given. This chain connects TRBV9 to TRBJ2-5, with TRBD2 matching 11 bases. The sample comprised tumor tissue. This receptor was taken from a human donor with high-grade serous ovarian cancer. The CDR3 DNA sequence: TGTGCCAGCAGCCCCACTAGCGGGGGCCTTGGGGAGACCCAGTACTTC. It is translated as CASSPTSGGLGETQYF.